The 20 T cell receptor beta chains below all came from one sample that was sequenced in a study of T cell responses to AZD1222 COVID-19 vaccine. Clones were read by immunoSEQ multiplex PCR, and TCRdb kept only the in-frame ones, dropping some. The sample records 170,000 or so clones, 85% to 95% being singletons. Sequencing was performed on peripheral blood, taken on day 0 of AZD1222 vaccination. The receptors come from an adult in good health.

The gene calls are TRBV3-1 (or the pseudogene TRBV3-2) and TRBJ2-7, with D tentatively TRBD1 (5 bases). CDR3 length: 15 residues. Per the germline V gene, CDR1 is LGHDT and CDR2 is YNNKEL (reference sequence). V shed 1 base and J shed 1 base, with 11 bases lying between them. The CDR3 spells CASSQAGIRSYEQYF. CDR3 DNA: TGTGCCAGCAGCCAAGCAGGGATCCGTTCCTACGAGCAGTACTTC.

The chain has TRBV5-6 and TRBJ1-2; no clear D. The CDR3 length is 14 residues. The germline V gene has CDR1 SGHDT and CDR2 YYEEEE. V lost 0 bases to trimming and J lost 1 base, with 7 bases between them. CDR3 DNA: TGTGCCAGCAGCTTGGCTGGTTATAACTATGGCTACACCTTC. It translates to CASSLAGYNYGYTF.

V is TRBV21-1 and J is TRBJ1-5; the table assigns TRBD1, which was not confirmed against the DNA. TRBV21-1 is annotated as a pseudogene. The CDR3 runs 20 residues. The CDR3 here is CASSTLRETGRFGGRQPQHF. CDR3 bases: TGTGCCAGCAGCACTCTAAGAGAGACAGGACGATTTGGTGGGCGTCAGCCCCAGCATTTT.

The gene calls are TRBV30 and TRBJ1-1; D gene unclear. Per germline, CDR1 GTSNPN and CDR2 SVGIG (reference sequence). This CDR3 is 14 amino acids long. Trimming took 0 bases from V and 1 from J, leaving 9 bases between them. This CDR3 is CAWSVRGWNTEAFF. In nucleotides, the CDR3 is TGTGCCTGGAGTGTACGGGGTTGGAACACTGAAGCTTTCTTT. The full variable domain, in which reference TRBV30 and TRBJ1-1 provide the parts outside the CDR3, is SQTIHQWPATLVQPVGSPLSLECTVEGTSNPNLYWYRQAAGRGLQLLFYSVGIGQISSEVPQNLSASRPQDRQFILSSKKLLLSDSGFYLCAWSVRGWNTEAFFGQGTRLTVV.

The chain carries TRBV19 and TRBJ1-1, with 7 bases that match TRBD1. J gave up 1 base and V 5 bases, and 7 bases lay outside the gene matches. CDR1 and CDR2 from the germline V gene are LNHDA and SQIVND (reference sequence). The CDR3 runs to 15 residues. CDR3 protein: CASSPTTGANTEAFF. The CDR3 DNA reads as TGTGCCAGTAGTCCAACTACAGGGGCGAACACTGAAGCTTTCTTT.

The chain recombines TRBV6-2 or TRBV6-3 with TRBJ2-3; TRBD2 agrees at 9 bases. Germline CDR1 MNHEY, CDR2 SVGEGT. Trimming at V came to 1 base and at J to 4 bases, leaving 6 bases not matched to a gene. The CDR3 length is 16 residues. CDR3 region: CASSYFGAGGADTQYF. DNA for the CDR3: TGTGCCAGCAGTTACTTTGGAGCGGGGGGTGCAGATACGCAGTATTTT.

In DNA, the CDR3 is TGTGCCACCAGTGATCTCCAAAACACCGGGGAGCTGTTTTTT. Protein product: CATSDLQNTGELFF. The chain recombines TRBV24-1 with TRBJ2-2; no clear D gene. Looked up from germline, CDR1 is KGHDR and CDR2 is SFDVKD. The CDR3 length is 14 residues. V was clipped by 3 bases and J by 2 bases, with 6 bases between them.

The chain recombines TRBV3-1 (or the pseudogene TRBV3-2) with TRBJ1-2; D perhaps matches TRBD1 (5 bases). V lost 4 bases and J 4 bases, leaving 22 bases between the germline ends. The germline gives CDR1 LGHDT, CDR2 YNNKEL (reference sequence). The CDR3 length is 17 residues. The CDR3 sequence is CASSPIGTGASGYGYTF. CDR3 nucleotide sequence: TGTGCCAGCAGCCCAATAGGAACAGGTGCCTCTGGCTATGGCTACACCTTC.

This clone occurred once. This chain connects TRBV5-4 to TRBJ2-5; 11 bases are shared with TRBD2. Germline lookup yields CDR1 SGHNT and CDR2 YYREEE (reference sequence). Germline trimming cut 4 bases from V and 1 base from J; bases unmatched to any gene: 3. This CDR3 contains 15 residues. The CDR3 sequence is CASSAGTSGQETQYF. CDR3 sequence (DNA): TGTGCCAGCAGCGCGGGGACTAGCGGCCAAGAGACCCAGTACTTC.

The gene calls are TRBV27 and TRBJ2-7, with 12 bases matching TRBD1. Looked up from germline, CDR1 is MNHEY and CDR2 is SMNVEV (reference sequence). The CDR3 totals 14 residues. J lost 5 bases, V lost 2 bases, and 1 base had no gene match. CDR3 sequence: CASSLGTGGNEQYF. The DNA of the CDR3 is TGTGCCAGCAGTTTAGGGACAGGGGGCAACGAGCAGTACTTC.

V usage is TRBV6-5 and J usage is TRBJ1-2; TRBD1 matches 9 bases. The CDR3 runs 15 residues. Per the germline V gene, CDR1 is MNHEY and CDR2 is SVGAGI. The ends lost 7 bases at V and 7 bases at J; junction bases unmatched: 13. CDR3 in amino acids: CASKTWTGVWSGYTF. CDR3 DNA sequence: TGTGCCAGCAAGACTTGGACAGGGGTTTGGTCTGGCTACACCTTC.

V usage is TRBV12-3 or TRBV12-4 and J usage is TRBJ1-5; D is undetermined. V lost 3 bases and J 3 bases, leaving 6 bases between the germline ends. The CDR3 is 13 amino acids. CDR3 sequence reads: CASSLNSNQPQHF. Here the CDR3 DNA reads TGTGCCAGCAGTTTGAATTCCAATCAGCCCCAGCATTTT.

This clone was counted a single time. The V call is TRBV7-2, the J call TRBJ1-2; tentatively, D is TRBD1 (6 bases). The germline V and J ends were trimmed by 6 bases and 0 bases, with 17 bases remaining between them. The CDR3 consists of 16 residues. Per germline, CDR1 SGHTA and CDR2 FQGNSA. CDR3 coding DNA: TGTGCCAGCAGTTTGATACAGGGAGGAGCTAACTATGGCTACACCTTC. Its translation is CASSLIQGGANYGYTF.

This chain uses TRBV7-2 with TRBJ2-3, with D possibly being TRBD1 (6 bases). Germline-derived CDR1 and CDR2 are SGHTA and FQGNSA. V lost 1 base, J lost 6 bases, and 26 bases lay in between. The CDR3 is 19 amino acids. The CDR3 sequence: CASSLVAFGQGQPHDTQYF. DNA of the CDR3: TGTGCCAGCAGCTTAGTCGCATTTGGCCAGGGGCAGCCCCACGATACGCAGTATTTT. Full variable domain (missing parts from reference TRBV7-2 and TRBJ2-3): GAGVSQSPSNKVTEKGKDVELRCDPISGHTALYWYRQSLGQGLEFLIYFQGNSAPDKSGLPSDRFSAERTGGSVSTLTIQRTQQEDSAVYLCASSLVAFGQGQPHDTQYFGPGTRLTVL.

The rearrangement uses TRBV4-1 and TRBJ1-5; D is possibly TRBD1 (6 bases). The CDR3 has 16 amino acids. Germline V gene data show CDR1 as MGHRA and CDR2 as YSYEKL. V was trimmed by 0 bases and J by 4 bases, leaving 13 bases between them. CDR3 sequence (DNA): TGCGCCAGCAGCCAAGATCAGGGACAAGGAAATCAGCCCCAGCATTTT. Translated: CASSQDQGQGNQPQHF.

The chain links TRBV11-3 to TRBJ1-1, with TRBD1 as a possible D gene (5 bases). This CDR3 has 13 residues. V was pared by 7 bases and J by 4 bases, with 13 bases between. Germline loops: CDR1 SGHNT, CDR2 YENEEA. CDR3: CASTLRGSTEAFF. As DNA, the CDR3 is TGTGCCAGCACCCTGAGGGGAAGCACTGAAGCTTTCTTT.

The J gene is TRBJ2-2, the V gene TRBV5-1; D call uncertain. The CDR3 runs 16 residues. V shed 1 base and J shed 0 bases, with 10 bases lying between them. Germline V gives CDR1 SGHRS, CDR2 YFSETQ. The CDR3 region has the DNA TGCGCCAGCAGCTTGACATCCGTAGCGAACACCGGGGAGCTGTTTTTT. It translates to CASSLTSVANTGELFF.

V and J are TRBV27 and TRBJ2-3; possible D gene TRBD2, 5 bases. The CDR3 is made up of 13 amino acids. V lost 3 bases and J 7 bases, leaving 11 bases between the germline ends. CDR1 MNHEY and CDR2 SMNVEV come from the germline V gene (reference sequence). CDR3 loop: CASSFSSGNTQYF. The CDR3 DNA reads as TGTGCCAGCAGTTTCAGTTCGGGAAATACGCAGTATTTT.

The chain joins TRBV28 to TRBJ2-5, with D perhaps TRBD1 or TRBD2 (5 bases each). Germline CDR1 is MDHEN and CDR2 is SYDVKM. The CDR3 contains 13 residues. Between the trimmed V and J ends, which lost 10 bases and 1 base, there was a span of 13 bases. The CDR3 DNA sequence: TGTGCCACCGGGGACGGAATCCAAGAGACCCAGTACTTC. It yields the protein CATGDGIQETQYF.

This chain connects TRBV10-3 to TRBJ1-3; 8 bases are a match to TRBD1. CDR3 length: 13 residues. The J segment lost 1 base and the V segment lost 10 bases, leaving 3 bases of the junction unmatched. Per the germline V gene, CDR1 is ENHRY and CDR2 is SYGVKD. CDR3: CATHRGSGNTIYF. Written as DNA, the CDR3 is TGTGCCACGCACAGGGGGTCTGGAAACACCATATATTTT.